These T cell receptor beta chains were read from a single sample in a study of long-term antiretroviral therapy in people with HIV. This table comes from immunoSEQ multiplex PCR, and its TCRdb copy is limited to in-frame clones, with some not included. The sample yields 25,000 to 30,000 clones, 93% seen once. This sample comprised unsorted PBMCs, obtained 6.2 years after starting antiretroviral therapy. The receptors originated from a man between 40 and 49 years old with HIV. Each CDR3 is given with its conserved first and last residue. A D gene is named only where the DNA matches it firmly. The size field is filled for only some rows; it gives once, few, many or a size class.

j_call clone_size d_call v_call cdr3_aa cdr3_nt
TRBJ1-2 NA NA TRBV6-5 CASKPGQLYGYTF TGTGCCAGCAAGCCCGGACAGCTCTATGGCTACACCTTC
TRBJ2-2 NA NA TRBV7-2 CASSPAGGPSTGELFF TGTGCCAGCAGCCCGGCAGGGGGGCCGAGCACCGGGGAGCTGTTTTTT
TRBJ2-1 NA NA TRBV11-2 CASSLGGGSYNEQFF TGTGCCAGCAGCTTAGGTGGTGGGTCCTACAATGAGCAGTTCTTC
TRBJ2-7 NA TRBD1 TRBV18 CASSTGTGITDEQYF TGTGCCAGCTCTACCGGGACAGGGATTACTGACGAGCAGTACTTC
TRBJ2-7 once NA TRBV11-1 CASSSSTGTEVFYEQYF TGTGCCAGCAGCTCGTCGACCGGGACGGAGGTCTTCTACGAGCAGTACTTC
TRBJ2-2 NA NA TRBV7-2 CASTRGMGAGELFF TGTGCCAGCACCCGGGGGATGGGGGCCGGGGAGCTGTTTTTT
TRBJ2-2 NA TRBD2 TRBV11-2 CASRRTPRTSGTNTGELFF TGTGCCAGCAGGCGAACTCCCCGGACTAGCGGGACGAACACCGGGGAGCTGTTTTTT
TRBJ1-1 NA NA TRBV7-6 CASIQEGTNTEAFF TGTGCCAGCATCCAAGAAGGCACGAACACTGAAGCTTTCTTT
TRBJ1-3 once TRBD1 TRBV13 CASSYQGAGNTIYF TGTGCCAGCAGCTACCAGGGGGCTGGAAACACCATATATTTT
TRBJ1-5 NA TRBD1 TRBV7-9 CASSLAAQGAGQPQHF TGTGCCAGCAGCTTAGCGGCACAGGGGGCAGGACAGCCCCAGCATTTT
TRBJ1-1 NA TRBD1 TRBV18 CASSPTGDEAFF TGTGCCAGCTCACCAACAGGGGATGAAGCTTTCTTT
TRBJ2-3 NA TRBD2 TRBV2 CASSGGDYEDTQYF TGTGCCAGCAGTGGAGGGGACTACGAAGACACGCAGTATTTT
TRBJ2-3 NA TRBD1 TRBV6-6 CASTDRGTDTQYF TGTGCCAGCACCGACAGGGGAACAGATACGCAGTATTTT
TRBJ2-3 NA NA TRBV5-4 CASSTPLGGTQYF TGTGCCAGCAGCACCCCCCTGGGGGGTACGCAGTATTTT
TRBJ2-1 NA TRBD2 TRBV5-1 CASSPATSGGANEQFF TGCGCCAGCAGCCCGGCGACTAGCGGGGGGGCAAATGAGCAGTTCTTC
TRBJ2-1 NA NA TRBV5-4 CASSLMRTNLGDEQFF TGTGCCAGCAGCTTGATGCGGACAAACTTGGGGGATGAGCAGTTCTTC
TRBJ1-3 NA TRBD1 TRBV6-1 CASSVDRGSVSRWGNTIYF TGTGCCAGCAGTGTTGACAGGGGGAGCGTAAGTCGATGGGGAAACACCATATATTTT
TRBJ1-6 NA NA TRBV10-1 CASSQGGLNSPLHF TGCGCCAGCAGTCAAGGGGGTCTCAATTCACCCCTCCACTTT
TRBJ2-1 NA TRBD2 TRBV7-8 CASKLADSYNEQFF TGTGCCAGCAAGCTAGCGGACTCCTACAATGAGCAGTTCTTC
TRBJ2-3 NA NA TRBV7-8 CASSTLTDTQYF TGTGCCAGCAGCACACTAACAGATACGCAGTATTTT
TRBJ2-2 NA NA TRBV6-5 CASSFSGGELFF TGTGCCAGCAGTTTTAGTGGCGGGGAGCTGTTTTTT
TRBJ2-6 NA NA TRBV7-2 CASSDRAGGLGANVLTF TGTGCCAGCAGCGACCGGGCCGGCGGACTTGGGGCCAACGTCCTGACTTTC